This entry lists 28 T cell receptor beta chains sequenced from one sample in a study of metastatic and nonmetastatic thyroid tumors. With MiXCR, TCRdb reprocessed the PCR reads. Found here are 20,000 to 25,000 clones, about 11% of them singletons; the top ten hold about 7.3%. The entire patient cohort was treatment-naive prior to thyroid surgery. The sequencing sample was made of blood. The receptor set was obtained from a female donor with papillary thyroid cancer or a benign thyroid nodule (not recorded which). Some clones in this sample may be carry-over from other donors' samples.

Within the sample, this clone is medium-sized. The rearrangement uses TRBV6-2 or TRBV6-3 and TRBJ2-7; D call uncertain. The germline V gene encodes CDR1 MNHEY and CDR2 SVGEGT. V lost 2 bases to trimming and J lost 1 base, with 18 bases between them. The CDR3 sequence is 17 residues long. The chain's CDR3 is CASSYGISNTKSYEQYF. CDR3 coding DNA: TGTGCCAGCAGTTACGGGATTAGCAACACCAAATCCTACGAGCAGTACTTC.

By its share, this clone is medium-sized. V gene TRBV4-3 combines with J gene TRBJ2-1; 9 nucleotides agree with TRBD2. The V segment lost 0 bases and the J segment 6 bases; nucleotides outside the gene matches: 15. The CDR3 spans 19 residues. Germline-derived CDR1 and CDR2 are LGHNA and YSLEER. CDR3 region: CASSQDVFGGREGFNEQFF. The DNA for the CDR3 is TGCGCCAGCAGCCAAGATGTATTTGGGGGGCGGGAGGGTTTCAATGAGCAGTTCTTC.

This clone has a count of ten or more. This chain links TRBV5-1 with TRBJ2-1; 12 bases are a match to TRBD2. The CDR3 covers 17 residues. Germline loops: CDR1 SGHRS, CDR2 YFSETQ. V lost 5 bases, J lost 3 bases, and 9 bases stayed unmatched. The CDR3 nucleotides are TGCGCCAGCAGGTCCCCACTAGCGGGGGGTTACTACAATGAGCAGTTCTTC. Translating gives CASRSPLAGGYYNEQFF. The full variable domain, rest sourced from reference TRBV5-1 and TRBJ2-1, is KAGVTQTPRYLIKTRGQQVTLSCSPISGHRSVSWYQQTPGQGLQFLFEYFSETQRNKGNFPGRFSGRQFSNSRSEMNVSTLELGDSALYLCASRSPLAGGYYNEQFFGPGTRLTVL.

This clone has at least ten counts. The V and J genes are TRBV6-4 and TRBJ1-5; D is unresolved. The germline V gene has CDR1 MRHNA and CDR2 SNTAGT. With 0 bases removed from V and 4 bases from J, the gap between germline ends came to 7 bases. This CDR3 contains 14 residues. CDR3: CASSDSIENQPQHF. The CDR3 nucleotides are TGTGCCAGCAGTGACTCTATAGAAAATCAGCCCCAGCATTTT.

This clone was detected ten times or more. The chain recombines TRBV24-1 with TRBJ2-1, with D unresolved. The germline gives CDR1 KGHDR, CDR2 SFDVKD. V gave up 1 base and J gave up 7 bases, with 1 base separating them. This CDR3 is 11 amino acids long. The CDR3 reads CATSDFNEQFF. CDR3 DNA: TGTGCCACCAGTGATTTTAATGAGCAGTTCTTC.

The chain employs TRBV6-4 and TRBJ2-5; perhaps D is TRBD1 or TRBD2 (5 bases each). Trimming shortened V by 6 bases and J by 5 bases, and 19 bases separated the two germline ends. CDR1 is MRHNA and CDR2 is SNTAGT in the germline V gene. The CDR3 is 15 residues long. CDR3 DNA sequence: TGTGCCAGCAGGAGAGGGGTGGGAAGGAGGGAGACCCAGTACTTC. Its translation is CASRRGVGRRETQYF.

This clone was detected ten times or more. The chain carries TRBV7-2 and TRBJ1-2; no firm D call. This CDR3 contains 14 residues. The V end lost 0 bases, the J end lost 4 bases, and 9 bases lay between the germline ends. Germline V gene data show CDR1 as SGHTA and CDR2 as FQGNSA. DNA of the CDR3: TGTGCCAGCAGCTTAGCTCAAAAAGGCTATGGCTACACCTTC. This codes for CASSLAQKGYGYTF.

This clone counts as medium-sized. The chain links TRBV28 to TRBJ2-5; 7 bases map to TRBD1. The CDR3 runs to 14 residues. V was clipped by 5 bases and J by 1 base; unmatched bases: 4. Germline CDR1 reads MDHEN; CDR2 reads SYDVKM. Here the CDR3 reads CASSPTGLQETQYF. CDR3 bases: TGTGCCAGCAGTCCGACAGGGCTCCAAGAGACCCAGTACTTC.

This clone came up many times. This chain joins TRBV20-1 and TRBJ2-1; D gene ambiguous. Germline assignment: CDR1 DFQATT and CDR2 SNEGSKA (reference sequence). The CDR3 sequence is 16 residues long. Trimming cost V 4 bases and J 5 bases, with 21 bases left between them. CDR3 sequence: CSAMLTRTLNDNEQFF. DNA of the CDR3: TGCAGTGCTATGTTGACTCGCACACTAAACGACAATGAGCAGTTCTTC.

This clone occurred many times. The V and J genes are TRBV29-1 and TRBJ2-1, with 9 bases matching TRBD2. CDR3 length equals 15 residues. Germline assignment: CDR1 SQVTM and CDR2 ANQGSEA. V lost 1 base to trimming and J lost 12 bases; unmatched junction nucleotides: 13. Here the CDR3 DNA reads TGCAGCGTTGAAGTTGGAGTAGCGGGAGTCTCCGGGCAGTTCTTC. Amino acids: CSVEVGVAGVSGQFF.

This clone is classed as medium-sized. The same CDR3 arises from other DNA sequences in this sample as well. The rearrangement links TRBV6-4 to TRBJ2-7, with TRBD2 identical over 8 bases. Germline CDR1 MRHNA, CDR2 SNTAGT. The CDR3 covers 14 residues. The J segment lost 4 bases and the V segment lost 2 bases, leaving 4 bases of the junction unmatched. The CDR3 nucleotides read TGTGCCAGCAGTGACACAGCGGGAGCTTACGAGCAGTACTTC. The encoded protein is CASSDTAGAYEQYF.

By its share, this clone is medium-sized (0.01 to 0.1%). The gene calls are TRBV6-4 and TRBJ2-1, with no clear D. Germline CDR1 and CDR2: MRHNA and SNTAGT. The CDR3 runs 13 residues. V lost 4 bases and J lost 1, with 5 bases in between. The CDR3 coding sequence is TGTGCCAGCAGTGCCAGGTCCTACAATGAGCAGTTCTTC. It is translated as CASSARSYNEQFF.

This clone was counted at least ten times. The V and J genes are TRBV4-2 and TRBJ2-2; D could derive from TRBD1 or TRBD2 (5 bases each). Germline V CDR1 and CDR2: LGHNA, YNFKEQ. The germline V and J ends were trimmed by 0 bases and 5 bases, with 10 bases remaining between them. The CDR3 is made up of 15 amino acids. The CDR3 DNA reads as TGTGCCAGCAGCCAAGAGTGGGGGTATACCGGGGAGCTGTTTTTT. It yields the protein CASSQEWGYTGELFF.

On this clone itself: At one boundary the junction diverges from the germline segment, which might be a read error. The chain joins TRBV6-1 to TRBJ2-1, with TRBD2 identical over 8 bases. The CDR3 totals 15 residues. From germline, CDR1 is MNHNS and CDR2 SASEGT. The CDR3 sequence: CASSGVSGGTNEQFF. DNA of the CDR3: TGCGCCAGCAGTGGGGTCAGCGGGGGTACTAATGAGCAGTTCTTC.

This clone was seen ten or more times. The rearrangement uses TRBV7-8 and TRBJ1-6; D not resolved. Germline CDR1 and CDR2: SGHVS and FQNEAQ. The V gene lost 1 base and the J gene lost 0 bases, with 4 bases spanning the gap. The CDR3 runs 15 residues. The CDR3 DNA follows: TGTGCCAGCAGCTTAGGCAGCTCCTATAATTCACCCCTCCACTTT. This sequence encodes CASSLGSSYNSPLHF.

The genes are TRBV11-3 and TRBJ2-2, with D unresolved. Trimming stripped 1 base from V and 6 bases from J, with 6 bases between. Germline CDR1 SGHNT, CDR2 YENEEA. The CDR3 has 13 residues. The CDR3 coding sequence is TGTGCCAGCAGCTTAGGACATTCCGGGGAGCTGTTTTTT. The encoded protein is CASSLGHSGELFF.

The sample holds many counts of this clone. V usage is TRBV5-4 and J usage is TRBJ2-7; 10 bases are shared with TRBD2. The CDR3 runs 14 residues. The V gene's germline CDR1 is SGHNT and CDR2 YYREEE (reference sequence). V trimming: 3 bases; J trimming: 3 bases; junction bases outside the gene matches: 3. The CDR3: CASSSGLADYEQYF. The CDR3 DNA is TGTGCCAGCAGCTCCGGACTAGCGGACTACGAGCAGTACTTC. Full variable domain (missing parts from reference TRBV5-4 and TRBJ2-7): ETGVTQSPTHLIKTRGQQVTLRCSSQSGHNTVSWYQQALGQGPQFIFQYYREEENGRGNFPPRFSGLQFPNYSSELNVNALELDDSALYLCASSSGLADYEQYFGPGTRLTVT.

This clone was counted a few times. The chain recombines TRBV12-3 or TRBV12-4 with TRBJ1-2; no clear D. There are 12 residues in the CDR3. V lost 6 bases and J lost 8, with 13 bases in between. CDR3 sequence reads: CASSSAFEGYTF. The CDR3, as DNA: TGTGCCAGCAGCAGTGCATTCGAGGGCTACACCTTC.

The sample holds many counts of this clone. The rearrangement uses TRBV18 and TRBJ1-1, with 7 positions matching TRBD1. Germline V gene data show CDR1 as KGHSH and CDR2 as LQKENI. The CDR3 runs 14 residues. The ends lost 2 bases at V and 3 bases at J; junction bases unmatched: 3. CDR3 sequence reads: CASSPNRGDTEAFF. The CDR3 coding sequence is TGTGCCAGCTCACCAAACAGGGGAGACACTGAAGCTTTCTTT.

To note about this clone: One base away lies a much larger clone, so this may be a sequencing read error. The chain recombines TRBV7-2 with TRBJ2-1; no reliable D call. The CDR3 has 12 residues. The germline V gene encodes CDR1 SGHTA and CDR2 FQGNSA. The CDR3 DNA reads TGTGCCAGCAGCTTAGTCACCAATGAGCATTTCTTC. Encoded protein: CASSLVTNEHFF. The variable domain in full, completed from reference TRBV7-2 and TRBJ2-1, reads GAGVSQSPSNKVTEKGKDVELRCDPISGHTALYWYRQSLGQGLEFLIYFQGNSAPDKSGLPSDRFSAERTGGSVSTLTIQRTQQEDSAVYLCASSLVTNEHFFGPGTRLTVL.

J is TRBJ2-7 and V is TRBV12-3 or TRBV12-4; 7 positions agree with TRBD2. This CDR3 spans 14 amino acids. V was clipped by 5 bases and J by 4 bases; unmatched bases: 8. CDR3 protein: CASSVGGRDYEQYF. The CDR3 coding sequence is TGTGCCAGCAGTGTCGGTGGGAGGGATTACGAGCAGTACTTC.

There are many counts of this clone. The chain uses TRBV11-2 and TRBJ2-2; D remains ambiguous. Germline V gene lookup returns CDR1 SGHAT and CDR2 FQNNGV. This CDR3 is 16 amino acids long. Trimming removed 5 bases at V and 4 bases at J, with 17 bases between. CDR3 in amino acids: CASSNNLGRSTGELFF. CDR3 in DNA: TGTGCCAGCAGCAACAACCTGGGAAGGAGCACCGGGGAGCTGTTTTTT. Full variable domain (missing parts from reference TRBV11-2 and TRBJ2-2): EAGVAQSPRYKIIEKRQSVAFWCNPISGHATLYWYQQILGQGPKLLIQFQNNGVVDDSQLPKDRFSAERLKGVDSTLKIQPAKLEDSAVYLCASSNNLGRSTGELFFGEGSRLTVL.

This clone showed up many times. The genes are TRBV2 and TRBJ2-5; TRBD1 or TRBD2 may be the D gene (6 bases each). This CDR3 has 12 residues. V was shortened by 8 bases and J by 7 bases, with 14 bases between the two germline ends. Germline CDR1 is SNHLY and CDR2 is FYNNEI. CDR3: CASAMGGGTQYF. The CDR3 DNA is TGTGCCAGCGCAATGGGGGGCGGGACCCAGTACTTC.

The rearrangement links TRBV20-1 to TRBJ2-2, with 13 bases fitting TRBD2. The CDR3 spans 17 residues. V shed 6 bases and J 3 bases; nucleotides not matched to a gene: 10. Germline V gene data show CDR1 as DFQATT and CDR2 as SNEGSKA (reference sequence). The CDR3 DNA is TGCAGTGCCAATGGACTAGCGGGAGAGGTGGACACCGGGGAGCTGTTTTTT. Amino acids: CSANGLAGEVDTGELFF.

A word on this clone: At one end the junction does not follow the germline gene, possibly because of a read error. This sequence joins TRBV7-2 and TRBJ2-5; the match to TRBD2 covers 9 bases. The germline V gene has CDR1 SGHTA and CDR2 FQGNSA. CDR3 length: 15 residues. The CDR3 nucleotides are TGTGCCAGCAGCTTCCCAGCGGGAGGTGGGGAGACTCAGCACTTC. It specifies CASSFPAGGGETQHF.

This clone was recorded a few times. The chain carries TRBV6-1 and TRBJ2-3; D is uncertain. CDR3 size: 14 residues. V was clipped by 5 bases and J by 8 bases, with 17 bases between them. Germline values: CDR1 MNHNS, CDR2 SASEGT. The CDR3 DNA reads as TGTGCCAGCAGTCCCATAGGAATAAAGGCTACGCAGTATTTT. It codes for CASSPIGIKATQYF.

Ten or more counts support this clone. The CDR3 bases are TGTGCCAGCAGCCTGGGACAGACAGATACGCAGTATTTT. Protein product: CASSLGQTDTQYF. The V call is TRBV7-2, the J call TRBJ2-3, with TRBD1 matching over 7 bases. The CDR3 spans 13 residues. The germline V gene has CDR1 SGHTA and CDR2 FQGNSA. The V and J ends lost 5 bases and 3 bases, in that order; junction bases with no gene match: 2.

This clone was seen at least ten times. The V and J genes are TRBV20-1 and TRBJ1-1; D remains ambiguous. The V end was cut by 3 bases, the J end by 1 base, with 12 bases between. CDR1 is DFQATT and CDR2 is SNEGSKA in the germline V gene (reference sequence). This CDR3 is 14 amino acids long. The CDR3 DNA sequence: TGCAGTGCTAGGGCCGACGGTAGGAACACTGAAGCTTTCTTT. Translating gives CSARADGRNTEAFF.